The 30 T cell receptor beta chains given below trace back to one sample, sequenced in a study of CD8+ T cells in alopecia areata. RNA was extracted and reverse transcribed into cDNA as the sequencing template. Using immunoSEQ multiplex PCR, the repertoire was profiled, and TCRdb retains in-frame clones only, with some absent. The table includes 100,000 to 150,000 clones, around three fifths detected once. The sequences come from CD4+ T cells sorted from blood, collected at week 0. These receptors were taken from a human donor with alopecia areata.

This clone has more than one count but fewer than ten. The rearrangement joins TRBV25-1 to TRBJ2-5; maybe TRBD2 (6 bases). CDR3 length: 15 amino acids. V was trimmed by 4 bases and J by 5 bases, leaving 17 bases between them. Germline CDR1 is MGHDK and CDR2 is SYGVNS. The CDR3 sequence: CASSARPNRGETQYF. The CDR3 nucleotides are TGTGCCAGCAGTGCCAGGCCCAACCGGGGGGAGACCCAGTACTTC.

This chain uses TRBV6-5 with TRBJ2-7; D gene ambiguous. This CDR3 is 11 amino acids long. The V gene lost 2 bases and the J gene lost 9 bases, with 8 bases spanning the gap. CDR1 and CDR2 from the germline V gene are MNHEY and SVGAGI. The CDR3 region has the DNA TGTGCCAGCAGTTACGGGTCTGTGCAGTACTTC. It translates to CASSYGSVQYF.

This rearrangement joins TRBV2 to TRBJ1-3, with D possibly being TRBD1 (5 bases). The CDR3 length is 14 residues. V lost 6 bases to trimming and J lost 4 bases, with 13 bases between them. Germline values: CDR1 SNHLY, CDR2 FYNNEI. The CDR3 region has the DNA TGTGCCAGCAGCCGCCGGGACTCAGGAAACACCATATATTTT. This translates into CASSRRDSGNTIYF.

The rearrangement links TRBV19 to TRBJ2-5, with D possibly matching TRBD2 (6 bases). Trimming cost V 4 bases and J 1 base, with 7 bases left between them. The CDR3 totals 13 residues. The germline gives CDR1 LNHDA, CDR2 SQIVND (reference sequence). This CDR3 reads CASSTGLQETQYF. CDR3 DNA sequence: TGTGCCAGTAGTACGGGACTCCAAGAGACCCAGTACTTC.

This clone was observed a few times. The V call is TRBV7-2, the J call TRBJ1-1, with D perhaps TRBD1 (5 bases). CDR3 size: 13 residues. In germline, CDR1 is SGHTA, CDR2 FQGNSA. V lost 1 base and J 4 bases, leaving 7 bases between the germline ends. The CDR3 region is CASSLGQGTEAFF. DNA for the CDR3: TGTGCCAGCAGCTTAGGGCAGGGCACTGAAGCTTTCTTT.

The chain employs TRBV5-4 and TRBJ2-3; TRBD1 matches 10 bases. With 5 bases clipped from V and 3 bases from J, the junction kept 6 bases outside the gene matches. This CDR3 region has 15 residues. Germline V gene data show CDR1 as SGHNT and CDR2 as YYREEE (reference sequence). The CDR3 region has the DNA TGTGCCAGCAGTCCCGGGACAGGGGAAACAGATACGCAGTATTTT. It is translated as CASSPGTGETDTQYF.

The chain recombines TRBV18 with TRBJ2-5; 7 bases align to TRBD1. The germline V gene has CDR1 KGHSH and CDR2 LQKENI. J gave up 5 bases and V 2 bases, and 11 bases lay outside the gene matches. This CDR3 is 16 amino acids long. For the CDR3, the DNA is TGTGCCAGCTCACCAGCGCGAGACAGGGCCGAGGAGACCCAGTACTTC. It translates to CASSPARDRAEETQYF.

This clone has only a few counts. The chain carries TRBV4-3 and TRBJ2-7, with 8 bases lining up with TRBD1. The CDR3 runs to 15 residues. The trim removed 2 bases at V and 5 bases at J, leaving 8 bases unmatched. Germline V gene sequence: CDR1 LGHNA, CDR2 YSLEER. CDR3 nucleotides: TGCGCCAGCAGCCAACTGGGACAGGCGGTCCACGAGCAGTACTTC. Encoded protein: CASSQLGQAVHEQYF.

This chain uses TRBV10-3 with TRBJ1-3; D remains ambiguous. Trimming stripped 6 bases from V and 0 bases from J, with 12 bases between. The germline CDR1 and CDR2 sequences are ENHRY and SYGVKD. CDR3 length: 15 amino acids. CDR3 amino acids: CAIRGTTDSGNTIYF. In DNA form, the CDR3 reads TGTGCCATCAGAGGAACAACAGACTCTGGAAACACCATATATTTT.

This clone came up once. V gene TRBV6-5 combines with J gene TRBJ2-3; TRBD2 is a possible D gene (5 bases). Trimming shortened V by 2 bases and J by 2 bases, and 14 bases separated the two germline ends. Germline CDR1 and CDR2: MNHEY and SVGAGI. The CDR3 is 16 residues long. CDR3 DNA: TGTGCCAGCAGTTACATTCCATCACGGGACACAGATACGCAGTATTTT. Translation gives CASSYIPSRDTDTQYF.

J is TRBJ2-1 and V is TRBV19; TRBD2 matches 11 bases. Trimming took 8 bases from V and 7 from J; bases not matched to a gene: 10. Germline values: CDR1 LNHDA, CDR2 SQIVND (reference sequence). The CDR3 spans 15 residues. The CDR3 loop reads CASCTSGSWANEQFF. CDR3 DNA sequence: TGTGCCAGTTGCACTAGCGGGAGCTGGGCGAATGAGCAGTTCTTC.

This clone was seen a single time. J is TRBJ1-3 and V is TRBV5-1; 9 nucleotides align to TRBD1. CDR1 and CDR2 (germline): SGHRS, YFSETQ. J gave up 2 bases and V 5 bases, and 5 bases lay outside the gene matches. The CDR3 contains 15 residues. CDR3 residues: CASRQTGGTGNTIYF. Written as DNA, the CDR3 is TGCGCCAGCAGACAGACAGGGGGGACTGGAAACACCATATATTTT. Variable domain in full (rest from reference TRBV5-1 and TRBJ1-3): KAGVTQTPRYLIKTRGQQVTLSCSPISGHRSVSWYQQTPGQGLQFLFEYFSETQRNKGNFPGRFSGRQFSNSRSEMNVSTLELGDSALYLCASRQTGGTGNTIYFGEGSWLTVV.

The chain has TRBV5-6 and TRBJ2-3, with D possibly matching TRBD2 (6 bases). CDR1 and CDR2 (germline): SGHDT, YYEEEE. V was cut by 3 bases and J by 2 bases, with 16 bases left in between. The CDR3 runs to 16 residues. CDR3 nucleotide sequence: TGTGCCAGCAGCTGGCCCGCCGGGGGACCCACAGATACGCAGTATTTT. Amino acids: CASSWPAGGPTDTQYF.

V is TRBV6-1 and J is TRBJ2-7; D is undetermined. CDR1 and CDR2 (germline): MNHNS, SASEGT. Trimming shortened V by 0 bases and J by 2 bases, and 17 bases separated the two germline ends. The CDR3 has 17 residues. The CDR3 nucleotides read TGTGCCAGCAGTGAAGCGCCCCAGTCTCTAAACCCCTACGAGCAGTACTTC. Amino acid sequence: CASSEAPQSLNPYEQYF.

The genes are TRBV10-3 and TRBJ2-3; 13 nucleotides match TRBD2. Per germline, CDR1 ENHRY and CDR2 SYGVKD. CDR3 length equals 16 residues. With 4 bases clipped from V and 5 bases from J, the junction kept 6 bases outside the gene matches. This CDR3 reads CAISGGTSGVKDTQYF. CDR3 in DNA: TGTGCCATCAGTGGAGGGACTAGCGGGGTTAAAGATACGCAGTATTTT.

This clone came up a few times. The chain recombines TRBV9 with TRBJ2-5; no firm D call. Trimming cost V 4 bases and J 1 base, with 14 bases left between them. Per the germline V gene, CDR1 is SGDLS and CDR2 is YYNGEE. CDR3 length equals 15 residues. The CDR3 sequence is CASSLLDGPQETQYF. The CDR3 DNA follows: TGTGCCAGCAGCCTCCTCGACGGGCCCCAAGAGACCCAGTACTTC.

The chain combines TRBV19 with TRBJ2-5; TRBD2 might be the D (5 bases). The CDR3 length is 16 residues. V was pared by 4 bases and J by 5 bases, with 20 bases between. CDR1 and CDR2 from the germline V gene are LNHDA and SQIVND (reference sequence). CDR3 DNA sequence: TGTGCCAGTAGTAGAAGCCCAGCCCTCCGAGGGGAGACCCAGTACTTC. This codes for CASSRSPALRGETQYF.

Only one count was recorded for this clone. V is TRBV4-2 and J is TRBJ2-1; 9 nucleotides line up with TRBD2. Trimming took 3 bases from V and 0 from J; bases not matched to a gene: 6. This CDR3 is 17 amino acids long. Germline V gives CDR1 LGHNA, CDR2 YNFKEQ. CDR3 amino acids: CASSQHRGGASYNEQFF. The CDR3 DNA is TGTGCCAGCAGCCAGCACCGCGGGGGGGCCTCCTACAATGAGCAGTTCTTC.

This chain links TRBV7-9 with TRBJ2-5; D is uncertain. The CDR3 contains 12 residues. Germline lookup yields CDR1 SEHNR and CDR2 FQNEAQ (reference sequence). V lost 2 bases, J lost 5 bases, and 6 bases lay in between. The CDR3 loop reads CASSLRLETQYF. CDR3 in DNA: TGTGCCAGCAGCTTACGGCTGGAGACCCAGTACTTC.

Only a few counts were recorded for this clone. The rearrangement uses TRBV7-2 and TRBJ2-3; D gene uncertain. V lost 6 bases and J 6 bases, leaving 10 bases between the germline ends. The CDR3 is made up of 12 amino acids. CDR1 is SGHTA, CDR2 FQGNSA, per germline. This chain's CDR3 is CASRLTGDTQYF. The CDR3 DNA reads TGTGCCAGCAGGTTAACGGGCGATACGCAGTATTTT.

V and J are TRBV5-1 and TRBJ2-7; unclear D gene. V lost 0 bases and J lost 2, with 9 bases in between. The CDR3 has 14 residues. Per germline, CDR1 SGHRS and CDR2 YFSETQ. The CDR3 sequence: CASSLEAGPYEQYF. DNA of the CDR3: TGCGCCAGCAGCTTGGAGGCCGGGCCCTACGAGCAGTACTTC. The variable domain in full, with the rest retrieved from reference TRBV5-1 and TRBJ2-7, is KAGVTQTPRYLIKTRGQQVTLSCSPISGHRSVSWYQQTPGQGLQFLFEYFSETQRNKGNFPGRFSGRQFSNSRSEMNVSTLELGDSALYLCASSLEAGPYEQYFGPGTRLTVT.

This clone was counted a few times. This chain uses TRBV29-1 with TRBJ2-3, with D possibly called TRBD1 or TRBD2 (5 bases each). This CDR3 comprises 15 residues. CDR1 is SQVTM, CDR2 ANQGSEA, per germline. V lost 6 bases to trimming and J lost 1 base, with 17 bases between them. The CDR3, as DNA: TGCAGCGTAACAACCGGGACGTGGGGCACAGATACGCAGTATTTT. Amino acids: CSVTTGTWGTDTQYF.

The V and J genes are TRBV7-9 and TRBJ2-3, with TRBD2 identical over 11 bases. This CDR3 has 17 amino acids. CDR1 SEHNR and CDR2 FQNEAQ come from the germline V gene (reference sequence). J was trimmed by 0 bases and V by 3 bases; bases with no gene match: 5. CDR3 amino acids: CASSFSSGGLSTDTQYF. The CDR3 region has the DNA TGTGCCAGCAGCTTTTCTAGCGGGGGGCTGAGCACAGATACGCAGTATTTT.

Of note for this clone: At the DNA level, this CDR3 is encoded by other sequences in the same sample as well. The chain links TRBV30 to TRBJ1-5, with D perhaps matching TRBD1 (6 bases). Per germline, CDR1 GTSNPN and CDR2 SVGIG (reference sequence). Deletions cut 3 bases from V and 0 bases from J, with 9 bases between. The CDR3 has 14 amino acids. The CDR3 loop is CAWSEGGSNQPQHF. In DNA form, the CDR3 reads TGTGCCTGGAGCGAGGGGGGTAGCAATCAGCCCCAGCATTTT.

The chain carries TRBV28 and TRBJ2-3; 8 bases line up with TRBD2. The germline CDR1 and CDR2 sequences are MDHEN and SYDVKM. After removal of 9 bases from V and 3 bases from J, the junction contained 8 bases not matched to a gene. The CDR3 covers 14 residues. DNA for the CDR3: TGTGCCAGTAAGCGGGAGATGGGTACAGATACGCAGTATTTT. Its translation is CASKREMGTDTQYF.

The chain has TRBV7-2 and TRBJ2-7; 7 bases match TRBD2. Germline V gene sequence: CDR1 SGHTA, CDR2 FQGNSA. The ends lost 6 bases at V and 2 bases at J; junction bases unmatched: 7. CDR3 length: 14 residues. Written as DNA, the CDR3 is TGTGCCAGCAGAGCGGGAATGGACGCCTACGAGCAGTACTTC. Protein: CASRAGMDAYEQYF.

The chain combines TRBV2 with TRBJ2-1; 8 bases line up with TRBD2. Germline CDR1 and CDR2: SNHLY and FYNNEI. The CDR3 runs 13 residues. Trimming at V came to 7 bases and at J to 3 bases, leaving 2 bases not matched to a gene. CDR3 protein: CASKGLVYNEQFF. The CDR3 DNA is TGTGCCAGCAAGGGACTAGTCTACAATGAGCAGTTCTTC. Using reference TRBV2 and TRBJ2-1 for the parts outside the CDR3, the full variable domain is EPEVTQTPSHQVTQMGQEVILRCVPISNHLYFYWYRQILGQKVEFLVSFYNNEISEKSEIFDDQFSVERPDGSNFTLKIRSTKLEDSAMYFCASKGLVYNEQFFGPGTRLTVL.

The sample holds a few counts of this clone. The CDR3 DNA sequence: TGCGCCAGCAGCTTGGAAGGGGAAAACACCATATATTTT. Its protein product is CASSLEGENTIYF. The genes are TRBV5-1 and TRBJ1-3; a possible D gene is TRBD1 (5 bases). Looked up from germline, CDR1 is SGHRS and CDR2 is YFSETQ. This CDR3 contains 13 residues. V dropped 0 bases and J dropped 6 bases, with 7 bases sitting between them.

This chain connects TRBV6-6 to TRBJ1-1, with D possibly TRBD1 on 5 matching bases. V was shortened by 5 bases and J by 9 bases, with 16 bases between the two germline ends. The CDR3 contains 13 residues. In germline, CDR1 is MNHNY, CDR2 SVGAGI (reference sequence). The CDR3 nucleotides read TGTGCCAGCAGTCCGGACAAAATCACCCAAGCTTTCTTT. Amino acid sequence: CASSPDKITQAFF.

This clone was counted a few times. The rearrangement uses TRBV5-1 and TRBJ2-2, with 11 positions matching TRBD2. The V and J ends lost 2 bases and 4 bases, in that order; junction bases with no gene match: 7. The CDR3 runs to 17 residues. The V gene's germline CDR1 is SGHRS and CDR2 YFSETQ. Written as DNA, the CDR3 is TGCGCCAGCAGCTTTGTAGTGGGGACTAGCGGCACCGGGGAGCTGTTTTTT. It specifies CASSFVVGTSGTGELFF.